This T cell receptor beta chain derives from a study of response to subunit inactivated influenza vaccine. Study-wide findings and caveats: Every seasonal influenza vaccination brings in few new T cells, the authors suggested.

Each CDR3 protein gets one entry after TCRdb re-called the RT-PCR reads with MiXCR. The table lists about 780,000 distinct CDR3 sequences, 15% to 20% of them singletons. There are 13 residues in the CDR3. Trimming took 3 bases from V and 4 from J, leaving 7 bases between them. In regard to this clonotype: Its antigen is as yet unknown.

Source: PBMCs from blood, taken roughly 5 days after vaccination. This receptor was identified in a man in his forties or fifties who received an inactivated influenza vaccine. The chain joins TRBV12-3 or TRBV12-4 to TRBJ2-1; D unclear. The CDR3 DNA reads as TGTGCCAGCAGTTTCACTCTTTACAATGAGCAGTTCTTC. Translating it yields CASSFTLYNEQFF.